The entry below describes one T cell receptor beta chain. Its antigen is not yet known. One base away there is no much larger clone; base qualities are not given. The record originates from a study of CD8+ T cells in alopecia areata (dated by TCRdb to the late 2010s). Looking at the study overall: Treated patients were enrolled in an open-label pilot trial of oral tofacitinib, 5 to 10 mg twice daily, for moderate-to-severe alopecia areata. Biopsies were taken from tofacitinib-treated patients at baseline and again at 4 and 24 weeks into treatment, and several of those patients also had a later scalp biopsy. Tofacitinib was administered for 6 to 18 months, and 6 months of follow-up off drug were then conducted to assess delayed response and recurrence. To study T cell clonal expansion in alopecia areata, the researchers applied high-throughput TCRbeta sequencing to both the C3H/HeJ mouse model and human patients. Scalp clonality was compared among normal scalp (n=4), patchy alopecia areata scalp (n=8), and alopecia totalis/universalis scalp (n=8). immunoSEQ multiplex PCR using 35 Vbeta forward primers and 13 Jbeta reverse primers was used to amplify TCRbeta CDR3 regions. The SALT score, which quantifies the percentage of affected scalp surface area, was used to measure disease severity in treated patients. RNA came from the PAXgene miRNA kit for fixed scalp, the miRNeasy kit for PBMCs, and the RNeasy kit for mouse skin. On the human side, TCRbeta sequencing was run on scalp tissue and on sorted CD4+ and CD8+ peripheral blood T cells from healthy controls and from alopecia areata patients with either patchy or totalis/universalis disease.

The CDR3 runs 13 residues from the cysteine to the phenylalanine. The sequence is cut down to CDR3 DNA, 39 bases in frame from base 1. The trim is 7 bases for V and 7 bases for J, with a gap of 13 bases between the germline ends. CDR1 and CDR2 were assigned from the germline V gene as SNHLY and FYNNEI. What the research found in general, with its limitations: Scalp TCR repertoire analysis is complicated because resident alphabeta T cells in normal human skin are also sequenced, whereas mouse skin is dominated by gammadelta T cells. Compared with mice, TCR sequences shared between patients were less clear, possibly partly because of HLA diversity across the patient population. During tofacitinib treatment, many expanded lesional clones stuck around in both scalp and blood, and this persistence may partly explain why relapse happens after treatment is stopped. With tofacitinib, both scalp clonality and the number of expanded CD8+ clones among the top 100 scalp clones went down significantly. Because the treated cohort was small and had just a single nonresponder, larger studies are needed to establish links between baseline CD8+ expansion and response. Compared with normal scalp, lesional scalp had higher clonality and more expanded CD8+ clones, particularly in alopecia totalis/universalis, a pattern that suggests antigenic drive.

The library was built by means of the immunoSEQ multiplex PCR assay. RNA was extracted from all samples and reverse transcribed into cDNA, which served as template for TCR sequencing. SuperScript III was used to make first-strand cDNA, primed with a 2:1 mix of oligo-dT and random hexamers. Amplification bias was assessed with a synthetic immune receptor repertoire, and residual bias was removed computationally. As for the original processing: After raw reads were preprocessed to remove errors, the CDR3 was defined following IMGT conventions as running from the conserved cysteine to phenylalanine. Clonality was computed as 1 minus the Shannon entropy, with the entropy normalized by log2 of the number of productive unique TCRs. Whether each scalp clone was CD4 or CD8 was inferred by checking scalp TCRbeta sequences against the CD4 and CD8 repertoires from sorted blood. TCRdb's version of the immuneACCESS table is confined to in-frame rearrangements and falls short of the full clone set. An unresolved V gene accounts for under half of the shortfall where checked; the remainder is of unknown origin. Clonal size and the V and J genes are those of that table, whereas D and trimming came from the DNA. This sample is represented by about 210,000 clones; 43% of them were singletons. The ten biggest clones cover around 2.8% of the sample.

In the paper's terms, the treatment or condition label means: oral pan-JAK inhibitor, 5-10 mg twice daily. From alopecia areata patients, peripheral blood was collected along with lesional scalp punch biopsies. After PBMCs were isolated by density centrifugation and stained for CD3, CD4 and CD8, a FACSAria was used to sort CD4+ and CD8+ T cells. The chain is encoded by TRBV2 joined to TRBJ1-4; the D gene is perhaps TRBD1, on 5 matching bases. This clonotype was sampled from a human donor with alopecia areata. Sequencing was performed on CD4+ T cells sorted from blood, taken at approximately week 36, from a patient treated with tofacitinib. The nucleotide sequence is TGTGCCAGCACTCTGGGACTCGGTGAAAAACTGTTTTTT. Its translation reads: CASTLGLGEKLFF.